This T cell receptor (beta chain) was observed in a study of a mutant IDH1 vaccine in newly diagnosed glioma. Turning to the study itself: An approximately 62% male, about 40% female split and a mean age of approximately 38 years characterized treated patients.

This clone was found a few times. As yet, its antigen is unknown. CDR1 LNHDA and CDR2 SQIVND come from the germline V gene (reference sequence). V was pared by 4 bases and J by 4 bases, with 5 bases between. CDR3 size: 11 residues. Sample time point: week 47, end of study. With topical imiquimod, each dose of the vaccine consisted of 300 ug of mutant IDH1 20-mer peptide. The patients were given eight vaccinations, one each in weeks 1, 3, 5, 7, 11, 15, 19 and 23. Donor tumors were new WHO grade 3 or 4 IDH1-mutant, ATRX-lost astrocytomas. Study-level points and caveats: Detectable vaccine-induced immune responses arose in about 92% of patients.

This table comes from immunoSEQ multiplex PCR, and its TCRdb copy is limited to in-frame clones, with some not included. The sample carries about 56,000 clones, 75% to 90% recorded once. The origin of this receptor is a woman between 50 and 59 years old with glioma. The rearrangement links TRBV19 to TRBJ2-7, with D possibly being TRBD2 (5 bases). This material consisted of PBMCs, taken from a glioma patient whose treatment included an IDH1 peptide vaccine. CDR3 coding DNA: TGTGCCAGTAGTACGGGATACGAGCAGTACTTC. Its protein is CASSTGYEQYF.